A selection of T cell receptor beta chains follows, all from one sample in a study of response to subunit inactivated influenza vaccine. TCRdb re-called the RT-PCR reads through MiXCR, storing one row per CDR3 protein. The table lists around 490,000 distinct CDR3 sequences, approximately 7.6% of them singletons. The source was PBMCs from blood, collected about 23 months after vaccination. The source is a man aged 45-69 years who received an inactivated influenza vaccine. The CDR3 runs from the conserved cysteine through the conserved F or W. The D gene is left open where the match is weak. Rows give clone size only sometimes, using once, few, many, or a class for an expanded clone.

few | TRBD2 | TRBJ2-3 | TRBV20-1 | CSARDWLAVTDTQYF | TGCAGTGCTAGAGATTGGCTAGCGGTCACAGATACGCAGTATTTT
few | . | TRBJ2-3 | TRBV6-1 | CASSVTGPRDTQYF | TGTGCCAGCAGTGTGACTGGTCCTAGAGATACGCAGTATTTT
few | . | TRBJ1-5 | TRBV27 | CASSSPGRNQPQHF | TGTGCCAGCAGTTCACCCGGACGCAATCAGCCCCAGCATTTT
. | . | TRBJ1-4 | TRBV6-5 | CASSYGVANEKLFF | TGTGCCAGCAGTTACGGGGTAGCTAATGAAAAACTGTTTTTT
few | . | TRBJ2-7 | TRBV5-1 | CASSLGENYEQYF | TGCGCCAGCAGCTTGGGGGAGAACTACGAGCAGTACTTC
. | TRBD1 | TRBJ1-2 | TRBV11-2 | CASNQGQLYGYTF | TGTGCCAGCAACCAGGGACAGCTCTATGGCTACACCTTC
. | . | TRBJ2-1 | TRBV25-1 | CASSEPLGRGNEQFF | TGTGCCAGCAGTGAACCCTTGGGGCGGGGCAATGAGCAGTTCTTC
. | TRBD1 | TRBJ2-7 | TRBV20-1 | CSARAGQGLYEQYF | TGCAGTGCTAGAGCGGGACAGGGCCTATACGAGCAGTACTTC
many | . | TRBJ2-3 | TRBV7-2 | CASSPRFGTTDTQYF | TGTGCCAGCAGCCCCCGTTTCGGGACCACAGATACGCAGTATTTT
. | TRBD1 | TRBJ1-2 | TRBV27 | CASRRLTGGVGYTF | TGTGCCAGCAGAAGGCTGACAGGGGGCGTTGGCTACACCTTC
few | TRBD1 | TRBJ2-2 | TRBV7-2 | CASSYRDREGGELFF | TGTGCCAGCAGCTACCGGGACAGGGAAGGCGGGGAGCTGTTTTTT
. | . | TRBJ2-3 | TRBV7-9 | CASSLETLPSTDTQYF | TGTGCCAGCAGCTTAGAGACCCTCCCTAGCACAGATACGCAGTATTTT
few | . | TRBJ1-3 | TRBV6-1 | CASSTGPGPGNTIYF | TGTGCCAGCAGTACGGGTCCAGGGCCTGGAAACACCATATATTTT
. | TRBD2 | TRBJ2-1 | TRBV20-1 | CSARPTSGIRYEQFF | TGCAGTGCTAGACCCACTAGCGGGATTCGGTATGAGCAGTTCTTC
. | TRBD2 | TRBJ2-3 | TRBV7-2 | CASSFVARGTDTQYF | TGTGCCAGCAGCTTCGTAGCGCGGGGGACAGATACGCAGTATTTT
few | . | TRBJ2-2 | TRBV18 | CASSPASSRGNTGELFF | TGTGCCAGCTCACCAGCATCTTCGAGGGGGAACACCGGGGAGCTGTTTTTT
. | . | TRBJ1-5 | TRBV7-9 | CASSNQGQPQHF | TGTGCCAGCAGCAATCAGGGACAGCCCCAGCATTTT
. | TRBD2 | TRBJ2-1 | TRBV20-1 | CSAIRLAEKFNEQFF | TGCAGTGCTATTAGACTAGCGGAGAAATTCAATGAGCAGTTCTTC
many | TRBD1 | TRBJ1-2 | TRBV10-3 | CAITGGYGYTF | TGTGCCATCACAGGGGGCTATGGCTACACCTTC
. | . | TRBJ1-2 | TRBV4-3 | CASSQEMAGSYGYTF | TGCGCCAGCAGCCAAGAGATGGCAGGTTCCTATGGCTACACCTTC
few | . | TRBJ1-5 | TRBV28 | CASSFGSGTNQPQHF | TGTGCCAGCAGTTTCGGGTCAGGGACGAATCAGCCCCAGCATTTT
. | . | TRBJ2-1 | TRBV6-2/TRBV6-3 | CASSPGQLVYNEQLF | TGTGCCAGCAGCCCTGGACAACTCGTATACAATGAGCAGTTATTC
few | TRBD1 | TRBJ2-1 | TRBV5-1 | CASSLVPGQGANEQFF | TGCGCCAGCAGCTTGGTGCCGGGACAGGGGGCTAATGAGCAGTTCTTC
. | . | TRBJ1-2 | TRBV4-3 | CASSHMAGTSTNYGYTF | TGCGCCAGCAGCCATATGGCCGGGACCAGTACTAACTATGGCTACACCTTC
. | TRBD2 | TRBJ2-7 | TRBV7-2 | CASSLASLLAGSTRQYF | TGTGCCAGCAGCTTAGCGTCCTTACTAGCGGGGAGTACTAGGCAGTACTTC
many | TRBD2 | TRBJ2-7 | TRBV12-3/TRBV12-4 | CASSTRGTSRSYEQYF | TGTGCCAGCAGCACACGCGGGACTAGTCGGTCCTACGAGCAGTACTTC
many | . | TRBJ2-6 | TRBV27 | CASSNGGGSGANVLTF | TGTGCCAGCAGTAACGGGGGTGGGTCTGGGGCCAACGTCCTGACTTTC
few | . | TRBJ1-2 | TRBV5-1 | CASSLEGLAYYGYTF | TGCGCCAGCAGCTTGGAAGGGTTAGCCTACTATGGCTACACCTTC
many | . | TRBJ2-2 | TRBV6-5 | CASSYDTGSNTGELFF | TGTGCCAGCAGTTACGACACAGGGTCGAACACCGGGGAGCTGTTTTTT
. | . | TRBJ2-5 | TRBV21-1 | CASSKVPGTGQETQYF | TGTGCCAGCAGCAAAGTCCCCGGGACAGGGCAAGAGACCCAGTACTTC
few | TRBD1 | TRBJ1-2 | TRBV20-1 | CSARGAGGWFDGYTF | TGCAGTGCTAGGGGGGCAGGGGGCTGGTTTGATGGCTACACCTTC
few | . | TRBJ2-1 | TRBV5-1 | CASSLTTSPREQFF | TGCGCCAGCAGCCTGACGACTAGTCCCAGAGAGCAGTTCTTC
. | . | TRBJ2-7 | TRBV4-3 | CASSPADSGLYEQYF | TGCGCCAGCAGCCCAGCCGACTCGGGTTTGTACGAGCAGTACTTC
. | TRBD1 | TRBJ1-5 | TRBV18 | CASSPPRQGPLHF | TGTGCCAGCTCACCCCCCCGACAGGGACCCCTGCATTTT
. | . | TRBJ2-1 | TRBV15 | CATSREGATSYNEQFF | TGTGCCACCAGCAGAGAAGGAGCAACCTCCTACAATGAGCAGTTCTTC
many | . | TRBJ2-7 | TRBV18 | CASSPGFLVYEQYF | TGTGCCAGCTCACCAGGGTTTTTAGTCTACGAGCAGTACTTC
many | TRBD1 | TRBJ2-3 | TRBV7-3 | CASSSTGASTDTQYF | TGTGCCAGCAGCTCGACAGGGGCCAGCACAGATACGCAGTATTTT
. | . | TRBJ2-7 | TRBV7-8 | CASSLDSATYEQYF | TGTGCCAGCAGCTTAGACAGCGCGACCTACGAGCAGTACTTC
. | . | TRBJ1-1 | TRBV11-2 | CASSLGVFTEAFF | TGTGCCAGCAGCTTAGGGGTTTTCACTGAAGCTTTCTTT
. | TRBD1 | TRBJ2-2 | TRBV20-1 | CSASPLGQATNTGELFF | TGCAGTGCTTCTCCCCTTGGACAGGCCACGAACACCGGGGAGCTGTTTTTT
many | TRBD2 | TRBJ2-3 | TRBV20-1 | CSAGTSGRSSTDTQYF | TGCAGTGCGGGGACTAGCGGGAGATCTAGCACAGATACGCAGTATTTT
few | TRBD1 | TRBJ2-7 | TRBV29-1 | CSVGQPTYEQYF | TGCAGCGTGGGACAGCCTACCTACGAGCAGTACTTC
. | . | TRBJ1-1 | TRBV5-1 | CASSTGKNTEAFF | TGCGCCAGCAGCACCGGGAAGAACACTGAAGCTTTCTTT
few | TRBD2 | TRBJ2-7 | TRBV7-6 | CASSHGRTQYF | TGTGCCAGCAGCCACGGGAGGACGCAGTACTTC
. | . | TRBJ1-5 | TRBV12-3/TRBV12-4 | CASSNWGGVGQPQHF | TGTGCCAGCAGTAACTGGGGGGGGGTGGGACAGCCCCAGCATTTT
few | TRBD2 | TRBJ2-5 | TRBV4-1 | CASSQAGLAGGIHQETQYF | TGCGCCAGCAGCCAAGCTGGGCTAGCGGGGGGCATTCACCAAGAGACCCAGTACTTC